This T cell receptor (beta chain) was documented in a study of Ad26.COV2.S vaccination and SARS-CoV-2 variants (dated by TCRdb to 2020 to 2023). In the study overall: Donors in the vaccine arm were drawn from COV1001, a phase I-IIa trial of Ad26.COV2.S in healthy adults that was multicentre, randomized, double-blind and placebo-controlled. Dosing of Ad26.COV2.S was intramuscular, at either 5x10^10 or 1x10^11 viral particles, delivered as one shot or as two shots spaced 56 days apart. Investigators remained blinded to trial group allocation during experiments and outcome assessment. Trial participants were randomized into five groups of five, in which low-dose or high-dose Ad26.COV2.S was given once or twice, or placebo was given on both occasions. TCRbeta repertoire sequencing served as the tool for gauging how specific and how broad the SARS-CoV-2-reactive T cell receptors were following Ad26.COV2.S vaccination. The TCR-sequenced set comprised about 32 samples: 19 Ad26.COV2.S vaccine recipients, 5 placebo recipients and 8 SARS-CoV-2 convalescent individuals.

TCRbeta CDR3 regions were sequenced with the immunoSEQ Assay. After extraction, genomic DNA underwent amplification by bias-controlled multiplex PCR, followed by high-throughput sequencing. Per the original workflow: To quantify the absolute abundance of every unique TCRbeta CDR3 region, sequences were collapsed and filtered. T cell fraction was estimated by normalizing TCRbeta template counts to usable DNA, which was measured by amplifying reference genes present in all nucleated cells. Repertoire TCRs were annotated as SARS-CoV-2-specific when V gene, CDR3 amino acid sequence and J gene were exactly matched to a known reactive TCR set. The reference SARS-CoV-2 TCR set came from MIRA and was filtered for enrichment in COVID-19-positive ImmuneCODE repertoires, removing public or cross-reactive TCRs. Using the MIRA antigens, annotated TCRs were further analysed by specific ORF or by position within an ORF. Breadth was defined as the number of annotated unique rearrangements divided by the total number of unique productive rearrangements, and depth was defined as the summed frequency of the annotated unique rearrangements. TCR breadth was compared between groups using two-sided Wilcoxon rank-sum tests. TCRdb took over this immuneACCESS table, retaining in-frame rearrangements with V and J assigned. Such tables are incomplete; in checked studies, under half of the missing clones stem from an unresolved V gene, and the remainder is unexplained. The V and J calls and clone size are taken from that table; D and trimming were inferred from the DNA. Counted in this sample were 440,000 or so clones; around 90% of them appeared once. Around 4.5% of the sample lies in the top ten.

V has 4 bases trimmed and J has 7 bases trimmed; junction bases matching no gene number 10. CDR1 and CDR2 (LGHDT, YNNKEL) derive from the germline V gene (reference sequence). Spanning cysteine to phenylalanine, the CDR3 consists of 17 amino acids. The only DNA kept is the CDR3, 51 bases in frame from the first base. What the research found in general, with its limitations: According to the authors, total T cell responses may have been underestimated by the TCR breadth and depth analyses. The study was not powered for comparison of responses between vaccine doses or regimens. Compared with placebo recipients, Ad26.COV2.S recipients showed higher spike-specific TCR breadth (P = 0.0014). Non-spike TCR breadth was comparable between vaccine and placebo recipients, consistent with the vaccine containing only spike. Substantial breadth of spike-specific CD8+ and CD4+ T cell responses was reported after vaccination.

In light of the paper, this sample's treatment or condition label describes: roughly 20 received Ad26.COV2.S at low or high dose, single or two shots; five or six received placebo; per-sample allocation not given. For vaccine and placebo recipients, repertoires were sequenced using samples collected on day 63 after the first injection. Cohort 1b enrolled some 25 adults aged 18-55 years at a single site in Boston, USA, between 29 July and 7 August 2020. Ad26.COV2.S was a replication-incompetent adenovirus type 26 vector expressing a prefusion-stabilized SARS-CoV-2 spike protein from the original Wuhan strain. As concerns this clone: No antigen is known for it. The sample holds no much larger clone one base away, and base qualities are not on file.

The V gene is TRBV3-1 (or the pseudogene TRBV3-2) and the J gene is TRBJ2-1; 13 central bases correspond to TRBD2. Sequencing used peripheral blood, obtained in a trial of Ad26.COV2.S vaccine versus placebo. This sequence was found in a person between 18 and 65 years old who received the Ad26.COV2.S COVID-19 vaccine or a placebo. In nucleotides, the sequence is TGTGCCAGCAGCCCATCCCTAGGACTAGCGGGAGAGAATGAGCAGTTCTTC. Its coded protein is CASSPSLGLAGENEQFF.